The 24 T cell receptor beta chains below all came from one sample that was sequenced in a study of TET2 disruption in CD19-targeted CAR T cells. Treatment reported: autologous CTL019 cells: CD19 CAR with 4-1BB and CD3 zeta domains. No antigen has been assigned to these receptors. Here immunoSEQ multiplex PCR was the method, and the copy in TCRdb shows in-frame clones only, minus some. In total, the table holds around 27,000 clones. The sequencing here drew on CD8- CAR+ T cells sorted from cultured blood T cells, taken for CD19 CAR T cell therapy. Described subset: CD8-negative CAR-positive T cells from the infusion product. The receptor source for this set is a man between 65 and 80 years old with chronic lymphocytic leukemia.

With respect to this clone: The CDR3 goes on 3 residues after the read ends, and that part is filled in from the germline J gene. The chain recombines TRBV2 with TRBJ2-5; 7 positions agree with TRBD2. Germline V lookup: CDR1 SNHLY, CDR2 FYNNEI. The CDR3 is 13 amino acids. V was clipped by 11 bases and J by 4 bases; unmatched bases: 10. The CDR3: CASLGGVGETQYF. The DNA read from the CDR3 is TGTGCCTCCCTGGGAGGGGTCGGAGAGACC. Combining the CDR3 with reference TRBV2 and TRBJ2-5 gives the whole variable domain EPEVTQTPSHQVTQMGQEVILRCVPISNHLYFYWYRQILGQKVEFLVSFYNNEISEKSEIFDDQFSVERPDGSNFTLKIRSTKLEDSAMYFCASLGGVGETQYFGPGTRLLVL.

Points on this clone: The read ends 3 residues shy of where the CDR3 ends; the end is completed using the germline J gene. The V and J genes are TRBV28 and TRBJ1-4, with 7 bases identical to TRBD1. This CDR3 spans 15 amino acids. The junction had 9 bases not matched to a gene; V was cut back by 4 bases and J by 7 bases. The germline CDR1 and CDR2 sequences are MDHEN and SYDVKM. CDR3 residues: CASSSPRGQGEKLFF. The covered CDR3 bases are TGTGCCAGCAGTTCTCCTAGGGGGCAGGGTGAAAAA.

Details on this clone: The read is 3 residues too short to cover the CDR3 end, so that end is filled in from the germline J gene. The chain carries TRBV20-1 and TRBJ1-2; 8 bases are a match to TRBD1. V lost 6 bases to trimming and J lost 5 bases; unmatched junction nucleotides: 14. This CDR3 region has 15 residues. The V gene's germline CDR1 is DFQATT and CDR2 SNEGSKA (reference sequence). The CDR3 loop reads CSAAAQGVSTYGYTF. The DNA read from the CDR3 is TGCAGTGCGGCCGCACAGGGGGTCTCGACTTATGGC.

CDR3 sequence: CASSEAGGYNEQFF. CDR3 DNA, as far as it was read: TGTGCCAGCAGCGAGGCGGGGGGGTACAATGAG. V gene TRBV7-9 combines with J gene TRBJ2-1, with 9 bases aligning to TRBD2. With the read ending 3 residues before the CDR3 end, the germline J gene is used to fill in that end. This CDR3 contains 14 residues. Germline V gene data show CDR1 as SEHNR and CDR2 as FQNEAQ (reference sequence). The ends lost 5 bases at V and 4 bases at J; junction bases unmatched: 3. Full variable domain (remainder filled in from reference TRBV7-9 and TRBJ2-1): DTGVSQNPRHKITKRGQNVTFRCDPISEHNRLYWYRQTLGQGPEFLTYFQNEAQLEKSRLLSDRFSAERPKGSFSTLEIQRTEQGDSAMYLCASSEAGGYNEQFFGPGTRLTVL.

In the case of this clone: The read stops 3 residues short of the end of the CDR3; the missing end is completed from the germline J gene. The chain links TRBV7-9 to TRBJ1-2, with TRBD1 matching 7 bases. The CDR3 consists of 14 residues. From germline, CDR1 is SEHNR and CDR2 FQNEAQ (reference sequence). The CDR3 loop is CASSPRQGHYDYTF. The covered CDR3 bases are TGTGCCAGCAGCCCAAGACAGGGACACTACGAC.

Details on this clone: With the read ending 3 residues before the CDR3 end, the germline J gene is used to fill in that end. This rearrangement joins TRBV2 to TRBJ2-1, with no clear D. Germline loops: CDR1 SNHLY, CDR2 FYNNEI. This CDR3 contains 17 residues. V was pared by 1 base and J by 2 bases, with 15 bases between. CDR3 protein: CASSEDVGSSTYNEQFF. The part of the CDR3 DNA that was read is TGTGCCAGCAGTGAAGACGTTGGCAGTTCCACCTACAATGAG.

The covered CDR3 bases are TGTGCCAGCAGCCAAGGGACAGGGGCTAGCAATCAGCCC. It specifies CASSQGTGASNQP. In full, the CDR3 is CASSQGTGASNQPQHF. The chain combines TRBV4-2 with TRBJ1-5, with 9 bases fitting TRBD1. The read halts 3 residues ahead of the CDR3 end, with the missing end drawn from the germline J gene. The CDR3 spans 16 residues. V was clipped by 1 base and J by 0 bases; unmatched bases: 1. Germline values: CDR1 LGHNA, CDR2 YNFKEQ.

In regard to this clone: The CDR3 extends 3 residues past the end of the read, so its final part is completed from the germline J gene. The chain recombines TRBV5-1 with TRBJ1-1; a possible D gene is TRBD1 (6 bases). This CDR3 contains 16 residues. Germline CDR1 and CDR2: SGHRS and YFSETQ. Trimming removed 0 bases from V and 3 bases from J, with 15 bases in between. CDR3 sequence: CASSLDEGGRDTEAFF. The CDR3 DNA, read in part, is TGCGCCAGCAGCTTGGATGAGGGGGGGCGGGACACTGAA.

Turning to this clone: The read terminates 3 residues before the CDR3 end, so the remaining end is supplied by the germline J gene. The rearrangement joins TRBV7-8 to TRBJ1-2; 7 nucleotides align to TRBD1. Looked up from germline, CDR1 is SGHVS and CDR2 is FQNEAQ. The CDR3 contains 15 residues. CDR3 amino acids: CASSFSTGLPYDYTF. The sequenced part of the CDR3 DNA is TGTGCCAGCAGCTTTTCGACAGGGTTGCCCTACGAC.

Measured by frequency, this clone is medium-sized. Sequencing ends 3 residues short of the CDR3 end; the germline J gene provides the rest. The chain has TRBV10-3 and TRBJ2-3, with D perhaps matching TRBD2 (6 bases). Trimming removed 2 bases at V and 4 bases at J, with 10 bases between. The germline gives CDR1 ENHRY, CDR2 SYGVKD. This CDR3 contains 14 residues. Partial CDR3 DNA: TGTGCCATCAGTGAGGCGGGGCTTGCAGATACG. Translating gives CAISEAGLADT. The CDR3 in its entirety is CAISEAGLADTQYF.

With regard to this clone: The read finishes 3 residues shy of the CDR3 end, and the germline J gene is used to complete it. The chain recombines TRBV20-1 with TRBJ1-2; the D gene is possibly TRBD1 (6 bases). The CDR3 covers 16 residues. Germline CDR1 DFQATT, CDR2 SNEGSKA (reference sequence). Trimming removed 1 base at V and 5 bases at J, with 20 bases between. CDR3 amino acids: CSARGTDRGAQYGYTF. The part of the CDR3 DNA that was read is TGCAGTGCTAGAGGAACGGATCGGGGGGCGCAGTATGGC.

On this clone: At one boundary the junction diverges from the germline segment, which might be a read error. The read falls 3 residues short of the CDR3 end, and the missing part is taken from the germline J gene. V usage is TRBV4-2 and J usage is TRBJ1-1; 10 bases align to TRBD1. CDR3 length: 15 amino acids. Germline-derived CDR1 and CDR2 are LGHNA and YNFKEQ. CDR3 sequence: CASSQDSGQGFEAFF. The covered CDR3 bases are TGCGCCAGCAGCCAAGATTCGGGACAGGGGTTTGAA.

Worth noting for this clone: The read stops 3 residues short of the end of the CDR3; the missing end is completed from the germline J gene. The chain carries TRBV18 and TRBJ1-5; D is uncertain. Looked up from germline, CDR1 is KGHSH and CDR2 is LQKENI. Trimming took off 1 base at V and 0 bases at J, with 10 bases between the two ends. The CDR3 totals 16 residues. Incomplete CDR3 DNA: TGTGCCAGCTCACCACGGGCACCCGATAGCAATCAGCCC. Translation gives CASSPRAPDSNQP. The CDR3 in full is CASSPRAPDSNQPQHF.

As concerns this clone: The read ends 3 residues shy of where the CDR3 ends; the end is completed using the germline J gene. The J gene is TRBJ2-4, the V gene TRBV10-3; D not resolved. The CDR3 covers 15 residues. Germline V gene lookup returns CDR1 ENHRY and CDR2 SYGVKD. CDR3 DNA, as far as it was read: TGTGCCATCAGTGAGTCAGAACTTAGCAATCAGCCT. Translating gives CAISESELSNQP. The whole CDR3 protein reads CAISESELSNQPQYF.

As regards this clone: The read comes to an end 3 residues before the CDR3 does, leaving the germline J gene to fill in the end. This sequence joins TRBV19 and TRBJ2-1, with 13 bases fitting TRBD2. This CDR3 region has 16 residues. Trimming at V came to 5 bases and at J to 4 bases, leaving 5 bases not matched to a gene. Germline assignment: CDR1 LNHDA and CDR2 SQIVND (reference sequence). The CDR3 sequence: CASSLTSGGRYNEQFF. Partial CDR3 DNA: TGTGCCAGTAGTTTGACTAGCGGGGGGCGGTACAATGAG. Full variable domain (rest looked up from reference TRBV19 and TRBJ2-1): DGGITQSPKYLFRKEGQNVTLSCEQNLNHDAMYWYRQDPGQGLRLIYYSQIVNDFQKGDIAEGYSVSREKKESFPLTVTSAQKNPTAFYLCASSLTSGGRYNEQFFGPGTRLTVL.

In regard to this clone: The read ends 3 residues before the CDR3 terminus; that terminus is restored from the germline J gene. The sample contains more than one DNA sequence encoding this CDR3. The J gene is TRBJ1-2, the V gene TRBV28, with a tentative D call TRBD1 (5 bases). This CDR3 has 11 amino acids. Germline assignment: CDR1 MDHEN and CDR2 SYDVKM. The CDR3 region is CASSLQGRYTF. The sequenced CDR3 bases are TGTGCCAGCAGTTTACAGGGCCGC.

As to this clone: The read gets to within 3 residues of the CDR3 end, and the germline J gene fills in the rest. The V and J genes are TRBV5-1 and TRBJ1-5; D is unclear. CDR1 is SGHRS, CDR2 YFSETQ, per germline. The ends were cut back, 3 bases at V and 6 bases at J, with 16 bases in the middle. The CDR3 runs to 15 residues. The CDR3 sequence: CASSSGSGRSQPQHF. The sequenced part of the CDR3 DNA is TGCGCCAGCAGCTCGGGGAGCGGCAGAAGTCAGCCC.

Details on this clone: The read comes to an end 3 residues before the CDR3 does, leaving the germline J gene to fill in the end. V gene TRBV29-1 combines with J gene TRBJ1-1, with D unresolved. The CDR3 loop spans 10 amino acids. V was clipped by 2 bases and J by 7 bases, with 5 bases between them. Germline CDR1 is SQVTM and CDR2 is ANQGSEA. CDR3 amino acids: CSVEKGEAFF. CDR3 DNA (partial): TGCAGCGTTGAAAAGGGTGAA.

Notes on this clone: The read terminates 3 residues before the CDR3 end, so the remaining end is supplied by the germline J gene. The chain combines TRBV4-1 with TRBJ2-7, with 7 bases that match TRBD1. Germline V gives CDR1 MGHRA, CDR2 YSYEKL. The V gene end was trimmed by 2 bases and the J gene end by 1 base; junction bases not matched to a gene: 5. CDR3 length equals 15 residues. The CDR3 sequence: CASSQPRDSSYEQYF. The CDR3 DNA, read in part, is TGCGCCAGCAGCCAACCACGGGACAGTTCCTACGAG.

On this clone itself: The CDR3 end is not reached by the read, which stops 3 residues before it; the germline J gene fills it in. The genes are TRBV5-6 and TRBJ1-2; 7 nucleotides agree with TRBD1. Germline CDR1 is SGHDT and CDR2 is YYEEEE. The length of the CDR3 is 14 residues. The CDR3 is CASSFGQAYNDYTF. Partial CDR3 DNA: TGTGCCAGCAGCTTTGGACAGGCCTACAATGAC.

In regard to this clone: The read falls 3 residues short of the CDR3 end, and the missing part is taken from the germline J gene. V gene TRBV28 combines with J gene TRBJ1-2; D unresolved. Per the germline V gene, CDR1 is MDHEN and CDR2 is SYDVKM. V gave up 5 bases and J gave up 5 bases, with 12 bases separating them. This CDR3 comprises 13 residues. CDR3 loop: CASSAEGGYGYTF. CDR3 DNA (partial): TGTGCCAGCAGTGCTGAGGGCGGGTATGGC.

Comments on this clone: Sequencing ends 3 residues short of the CDR3 end; the germline J gene provides the rest. This sequence joins TRBV5-1 and TRBJ1-4, with D tentatively TRBD1 (5 bases). CDR1 and CDR2 from the germline V gene are SGHRS and YFSETQ. Trimming took off 5 bases at V and 3 bases at J, with 14 bases between the two ends. This CDR3 has 15 residues. CDR3 DNA (partial): TGCGCCAGCAGGCCAGGGATGTTTGCTAATGAAAAA. It yields the protein CASRPGMFANEK. The CDR3 in full is CASRPGMFANEKLFF.

Comments on this clone: The observed sequence ends 3 residues before the CDR3 terminus, with the missing tail filled in from the germline J gene. This rearrangement joins TRBV30 to TRBJ1-2, with 7 bases lining up with TRBD1. Germline V lookup: CDR1 GTSNPN, CDR2 SVGIG (reference sequence). This CDR3 comprises 13 residues. The CDR3 here is CAWRTSGGGDYTF. The CDR3 bases that were read are TGTGCCTGGCGAACATCAGGGGGTGGCGAC.

Worth noting for this clone: The CDR3 is cut off 3 residues early in the read; its end comes from the germline J gene. The chain employs TRBV18 and TRBJ1-2; D gene uncertain. The germline gives CDR1 KGHSH, CDR2 LQKENI. The CDR3 has 15 amino acids. CDR3 region: CASSPARKNTDTYTF. The sequenced part of the CDR3 DNA is TGTGCCAGCTCGCCAGCCCGGAAGAACACAGATACC. Based on the CDR3 plus reference TRBV18 and TRBJ1-2, the full variable domain is NAGVMQNPRHLVRRRGQEARLRCSPMKGHSHVYWYRQLPEEGLKFMVYLQKENIIDESGMPKERFSAEFPKEGPSILRIQQVVRGDSAAYFCASSPARKNTDTYTFGSGTRLTVV.